The 9 T cell receptor beta chains in this list originate from one sample, sequenced in a study of cytomegalovirus exposure and HLA in healthy donors. The PCR employed 60 Vbeta primers together with 13 Jbeta primers. Measured with immunoSEQ multiplex PCR; TCRdb has only the in-frame clones, and not every one. The sample records around 130,000 clones, 82% being singletons. The sequenced material came from PBMCs. These receptors originate from a boy aged 5-17 years in good health and CMV-seronegative.

The chain couples TRBV10-1 to TRBJ2-7, with D maybe TRBD1 (6 bases). V lost 3 bases, J lost 3 bases, and 18 bases lay in between. Germline CDR1 reads WNHNN; CDR2 reads SYGVQD (reference sequence). The CDR3 loop spans 16 amino acids. For the CDR3, the DNA is TGCGCCAGCAGTGAACCTTTTGGGGACATCGACTACGAGCAGTACTTC. Amino acids: CASSEPFGDIDYEQYF.

The chain recombines TRBV29-1 with TRBJ1-1, with a tentative D call TRBD1 (5 bases). The CDR3 contains 10 residues. Germline V gives CDR1 SQVTM, CDR2 ANQGSEA. V dropped 7 bases and J dropped 5 bases, with 8 bases sitting between them. The CDR3 bases are TGCAGCGCCCCAGGGACTGAAGCTTTCTTT. Translating it yields CSAPGTEAFF.

The V call is TRBV27, the J call TRBJ2-5; D perhaps matches TRBD2 (5 bases). The CDR3 runs 15 residues. Trimming took off 0 bases at V and 0 bases at J, with 8 bases between the two ends. Germline loops: CDR1 MNHEY, CDR2 SMNVEV (reference sequence). The DNA of the CDR3 is TGTGCCAGCAGTTTATCGTCGGACTACCAAGAGACCCAGTACTTC. It specifies CASSLSSDYQETQYF.

The rearrangement uses TRBV7-8 and TRBJ1-1; D unclear. This CDR3 comprises 16 residues. Germline V gene data show CDR1 as SGHVS and CDR2 as FQNEAQ. V dropped 1 base and J dropped 4 bases, with 16 bases sitting between them. CDR3 sequence (DNA): TGTGCCAGCAGCTTAGAGCGGGTTTCGCTAGGCACTGAAGCTTTCTTT. Protein: CASSLERVSLGTEAFF.

The chain employs TRBV4-3 and TRBJ2-3; 10 bases are shared with TRBD2. This CDR3 comprises 17 residues. V gave up 0 bases and J gave up 4 bases; unmatched junction bases: 7. CDR1 and CDR2 from the germline V gene are LGHNA and YSLEER. The CDR3 DNA reads as TGCGCCAGCAGCCAAGAGGCTAGCGGGAGTCTTGCAGATACGCAGTATTTT. As protein: CASSQEASGSLADTQYF.

The gene calls are TRBV4-1 and TRBJ1-1; D is undetermined. In germline, CDR1 is MGHRA, CDR2 YSYEKL. Trimming shortened V by 1 base and J by 5 bases, and 17 bases separated the two germline ends. The CDR3 contains 16 residues. The CDR3 sequence: CASSQGVGGSRTEAFF. Written as DNA, the CDR3 is TGCGCCAGCAGCCAAGGTGTTGGAGGGAGTAGGACTGAAGCTTTCTTT.

The chain couples TRBV27 to TRBJ2-5, with no clear D. Trimming removed 6 bases at V and 1 base at J, with 3 bases between. This CDR3 region has 11 residues. Germline V gene data show CDR1 as MNHEY and CDR2 as SMNVEV (reference sequence). CDR3 residues: CASSLQETQYF. The CDR3 coding sequence is TGTGCCAGCAGCCTCCAAGAGACCCAGTACTTC.

V and J are TRBV30 and TRBJ2-7; a possible D gene is TRBD1 (6 bases). Germline V gives CDR1 GTSNPN, CDR2 SVGIG (reference sequence). The CDR3 spans 15 residues. V lost 1 base and J lost 3, with 16 bases in between. CDR3 amino acids: CAWSAKTGQFYEQYF. The CDR3 DNA follows: TGTGCCTGGAGTGCAAAAACGGGACAATTCTACGAGCAGTACTTC.

This clone has just one count. The rearrangement links TRBV23-1 to TRBJ2-5; 9 bases map to TRBD2. TRBV23-1 is reported as an ORF; its role is uncertain. There are 19 residues in the CDR3. J gave up 1 base and V 2 bases, and 14 bases lay outside the gene matches. The CDR3 nucleotides read TGCGCCAGCAGTCAACTACTAACCCCGACGACTAGCGGCCAAGAGACCCAGTACTTC. Amino acids: CASSQLLTPTTSGQETQYF.